This T cell receptor (beta chain) was recovered during a study of blood T cell repertoires in COVID-19. About the research overall: T cells, B-cell-depleted T cells, or PBMCs supplied cDNA or gDNA.

Germline values: CDR1 MNHEY, CDR2 SMNVEV (reference sequence). With V trimmed by 6 bases and J by 6 bases, 7 bases remained unmatched. The CDR3 contains 15 residues. Methods used by the authors: Nucleated cell counts were estimated from reference gene primer amplification. Sequenced by immunoSEQ multiplex PCR; TCRdb stores in-frame clones only, minus some. That table supplies the V and J calls and clone size; D and trimming were determined from the DNA. There are about 120,000 clones in the sample; around nine tenths occur only once, and 0.88% lies in the top ten. The chain couples TRBV27 to TRBJ2-1; 11 bases line up with TRBD2. Source material: peripheral blood. This sequence was found in a woman in her forties or fifties with active or convalescent COVID-19. This CDR3 reads CASSLGTSGINEQFF. The CDR3 bases are TGTGCCAGCAGCCTCGGGACTAGCGGTATCAATGAGCAGTTCTTC.